These T cell receptor beta chains were read from a single sample in a study of cytomegalovirus exposure and HLA in healthy donors. Sequencing was performed with immunoSEQ multiplex PCR; in TCRdb, only in-frame clones are kept and a portion is missing. The table records around 100,000 clones, approximately 83% of them present only once. The sequenced sample was PBMCs. These receptors came from a female donor in good health and CMV-seropositive. Each CDR3 is given with its conserved first and last residue. The D gene is left open where the match is weak. Only part of the rows carry a size: once, few, many, or a class if the clone is expanded.

V	J	size	D	DNA	CDR3
TRBV25-1	TRBJ2-7	once	-	TGTGCCAGCAGTATGGCCGGGGGCGAGCAGTACTTC	CASSMAGGEQYF
TRBV2	TRBJ1-1	-	TRBD1	TGTGCCAGCAGTGGGCTTCGAGCGACAGGGGGAGTGTCTGAAGCTTTCTTT	CASSGLRATGGVSEAFF
TRBV14	TRBJ2-5	-	TRBD1	TGTGCCAGCAGCCAAAGACAGGGCTGGTGGCAAGAGACCCAGTACTTC	CASSQRQGWWQETQYF
TRBV30	TRBJ2-2	-	TRBD1	TGTGCCTGGAGGGGACAGGGGGGAGGCACCGGGGAGCTGTTTTTT	CAWRGQGGGTGELFF
TRBV6-5	TRBJ2-5	-	TRBD2	TGTGCCAGCAGTTACGGAGCCGGGAGGGGAGAGACCCAGTACTTC	CASSYGAGRGETQYF
TRBV5-8	TRBJ2-1	-	-	TGTGCCAGCAGCTTGGCCAGGGGATCCTACAATGAGCAGTTCTTC	CASSLARGSYNEQFF
TRBV28	TRBJ2-7	few	-	TGTGCCAGCGCTATGAACCTCAGAATAGCATACGAGCAGTACTTC	CASAMNLRIAYEQYF
TRBV19	TRBJ2-1	once	-	TGTGCCAGTAGTATCGGGGGCTACAATGAGCAGTTCTTC	CASSIGGYNEQFF
TRBV9	TRBJ2-7	-	TRBD2	TGTGCCAGCAGCGTAGCGCCCAGCGGGACCTACGAGCAGTACTTC	CASSVAPSGTYEQYF
TRBV5-1	TRBJ2-1	-	-	TGCGCCAGCAGCTTGGGACAGGTCAATGAGCAGTTCTTC	CASSLGQVNEQFF